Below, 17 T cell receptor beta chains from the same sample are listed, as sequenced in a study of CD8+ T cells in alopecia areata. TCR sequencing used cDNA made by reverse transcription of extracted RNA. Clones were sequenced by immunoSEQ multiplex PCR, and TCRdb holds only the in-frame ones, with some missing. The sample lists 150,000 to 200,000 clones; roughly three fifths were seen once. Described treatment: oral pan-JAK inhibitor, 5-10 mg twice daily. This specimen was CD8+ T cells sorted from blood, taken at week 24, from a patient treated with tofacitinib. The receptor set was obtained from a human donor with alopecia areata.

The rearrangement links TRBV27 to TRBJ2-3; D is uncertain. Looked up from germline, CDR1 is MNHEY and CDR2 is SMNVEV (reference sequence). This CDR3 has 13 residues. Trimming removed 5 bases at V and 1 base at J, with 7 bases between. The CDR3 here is CASSREGTDTQYF. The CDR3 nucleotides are TGTGCCAGCAGTAGAGAGGGCACAGATACGCAGTATTTT.

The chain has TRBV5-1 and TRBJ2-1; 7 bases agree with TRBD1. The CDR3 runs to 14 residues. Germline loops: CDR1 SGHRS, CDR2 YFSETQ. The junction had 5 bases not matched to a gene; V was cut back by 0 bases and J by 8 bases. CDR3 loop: CASSLEGQSYEQFF. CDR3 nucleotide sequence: TGCGCCAGCAGCTTGGAGGGACAGTCCTATGAGCAGTTCTTC.

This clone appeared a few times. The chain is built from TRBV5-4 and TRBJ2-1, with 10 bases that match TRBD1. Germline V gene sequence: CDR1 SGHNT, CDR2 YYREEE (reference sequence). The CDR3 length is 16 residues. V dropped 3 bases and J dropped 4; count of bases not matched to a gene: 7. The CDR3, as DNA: TGTGCCAGCAGCTCATCGGTGGGACAGGGGTACAATGAGCAGTTCTTC. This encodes CASSSSVGQGYNEQFF. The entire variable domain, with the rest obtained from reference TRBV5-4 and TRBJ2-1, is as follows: ETGVTQSPTHLIKTRGQQVTLRCSSQSGHNTVSWYQQALGQGPQFIFQYYREEENGRGNFPPRFSGLQFPNYSSELNVNALELDDSALYLCASSSSVGQGYNEQFFGPGTRLTVL.

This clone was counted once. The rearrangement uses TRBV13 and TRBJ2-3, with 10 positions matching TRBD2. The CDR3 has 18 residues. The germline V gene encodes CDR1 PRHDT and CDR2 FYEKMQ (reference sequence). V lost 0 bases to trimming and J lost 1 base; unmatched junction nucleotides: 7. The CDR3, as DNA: TGTGCCAGCAGCTTAGGCCCTCTCGGGACTAGCGGCACAGATACGCAGTATTTT. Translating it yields CASSLGPLGTSGTDTQYF.

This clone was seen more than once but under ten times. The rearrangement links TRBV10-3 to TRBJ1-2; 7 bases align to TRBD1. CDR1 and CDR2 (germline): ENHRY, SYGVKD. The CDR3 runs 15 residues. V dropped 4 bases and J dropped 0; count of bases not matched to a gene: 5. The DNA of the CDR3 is TGTGCCATCAGTGGCAGACAGGGTCCTAACTATGGCTACACCTTC. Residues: CAISGRQGPNYGYTF.

CDR3 protein: CASSRGISYNEQFF. For the CDR3, the DNA is TGTGCCAGCAGTCGGGGGATTTCCTACAATGAGCAGTTCTTC. V gene TRBV27 combines with J gene TRBJ2-1, with TRBD2 as a possible D gene (6 bases). Germline CDR1 is MNHEY and CDR2 is SMNVEV (reference sequence). V was pared by 5 bases and J by 1 base, with 9 bases between. CDR3 size: 14 residues.

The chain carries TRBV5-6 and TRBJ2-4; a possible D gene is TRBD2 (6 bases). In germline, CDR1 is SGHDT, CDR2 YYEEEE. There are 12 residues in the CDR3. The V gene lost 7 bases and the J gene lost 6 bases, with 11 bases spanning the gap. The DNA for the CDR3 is TGTGCCAGCGGAGGGGCTCCAAACATTCAGTACTTC. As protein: CASGGAPNIQYF.

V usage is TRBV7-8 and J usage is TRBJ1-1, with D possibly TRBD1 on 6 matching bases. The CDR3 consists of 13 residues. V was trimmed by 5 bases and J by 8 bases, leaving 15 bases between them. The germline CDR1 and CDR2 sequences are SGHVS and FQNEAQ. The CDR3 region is CASSKRGSPEAFF. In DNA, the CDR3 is TGTGCCAGCAGCAAAAGGGGGTCGCCCGAAGCTTTCTTT.

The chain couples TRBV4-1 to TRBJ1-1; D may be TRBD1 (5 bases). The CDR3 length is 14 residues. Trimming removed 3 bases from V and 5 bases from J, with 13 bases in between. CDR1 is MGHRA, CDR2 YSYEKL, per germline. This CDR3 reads CASSHIGGGTEAFF. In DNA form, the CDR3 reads TGCGCCAGCAGCCACATAGGCGGGGGGACTGAAGCTTTCTTT.

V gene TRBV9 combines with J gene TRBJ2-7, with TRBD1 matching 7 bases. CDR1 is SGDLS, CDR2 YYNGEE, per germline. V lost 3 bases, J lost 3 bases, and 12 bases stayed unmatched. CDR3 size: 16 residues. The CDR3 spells CASSARRQGSLYEQYF. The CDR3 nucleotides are TGTGCCAGCAGCGCCCGGCGACAGGGCAGTCTCTACGAGCAGTACTTC.

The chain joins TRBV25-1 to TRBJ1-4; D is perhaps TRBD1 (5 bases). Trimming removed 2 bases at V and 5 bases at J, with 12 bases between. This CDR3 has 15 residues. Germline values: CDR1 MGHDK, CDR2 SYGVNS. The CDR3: CASSETPGPNEKLFF. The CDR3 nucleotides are TGTGCCAGCAGTGAAACCCCAGGGCCAAATGAAAAACTGTTTTTT.

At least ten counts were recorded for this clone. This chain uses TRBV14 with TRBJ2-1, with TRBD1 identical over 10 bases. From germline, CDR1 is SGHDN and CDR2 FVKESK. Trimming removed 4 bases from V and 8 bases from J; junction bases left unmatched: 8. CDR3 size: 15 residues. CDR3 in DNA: TGTGCCAGCAGCCTTTACTCCGGGACAGGGGATGAGCAGTTCTTC. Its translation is CASSLYSGTGDEQFF.

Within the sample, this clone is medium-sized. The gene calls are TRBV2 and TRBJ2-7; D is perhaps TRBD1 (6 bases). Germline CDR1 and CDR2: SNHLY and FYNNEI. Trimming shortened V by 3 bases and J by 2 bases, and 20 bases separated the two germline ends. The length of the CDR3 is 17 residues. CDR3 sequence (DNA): TGTGCCAGCAGTGATCGTGGGTACAGGGTTACCACCTACGAGCAGTACTTC. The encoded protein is CASSDRGYRVTTYEQYF.

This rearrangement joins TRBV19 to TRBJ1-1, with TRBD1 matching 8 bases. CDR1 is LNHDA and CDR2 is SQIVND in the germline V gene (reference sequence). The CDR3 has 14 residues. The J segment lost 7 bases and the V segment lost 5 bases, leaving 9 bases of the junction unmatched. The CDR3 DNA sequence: TGTGCCAGTAGTGGGCGGACAGGGAGGTTTGAAGCTTTCTTT. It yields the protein CASSGRTGRFEAFF.

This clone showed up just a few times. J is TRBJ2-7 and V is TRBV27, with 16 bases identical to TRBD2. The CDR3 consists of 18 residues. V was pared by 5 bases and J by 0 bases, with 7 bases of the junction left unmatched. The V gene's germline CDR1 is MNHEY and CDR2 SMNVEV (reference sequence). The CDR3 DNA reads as TGTGCCAGCAGTGAGATTGGGACTAGCGGGGGGGCCTCCTACGAGCAGTACTTC. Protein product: CASSEIGTSGGASYEQYF.

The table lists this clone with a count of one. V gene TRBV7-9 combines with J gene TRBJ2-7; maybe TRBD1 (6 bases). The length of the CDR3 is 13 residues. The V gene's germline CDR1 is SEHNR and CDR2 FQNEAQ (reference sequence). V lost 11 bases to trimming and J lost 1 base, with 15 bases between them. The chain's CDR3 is CAAQSDSSYEQYF. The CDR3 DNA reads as TGTGCCGCCCAATCGGACAGTTCCTACGAGCAGTACTTC.

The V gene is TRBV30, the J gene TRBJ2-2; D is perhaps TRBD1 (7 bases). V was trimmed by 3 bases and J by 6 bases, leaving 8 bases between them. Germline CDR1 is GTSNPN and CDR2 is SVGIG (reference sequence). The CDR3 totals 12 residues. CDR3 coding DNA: TGTGCCTGGAGCAGGGGGGCCGGGGAGCTGTTTTTT. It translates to CAWSRGAGELFF.